This is a list of T cell receptor beta chains from one sample in a study of blood T cell repertoires in COVID-19. TCRdb keeps only in-frame clones here, not all; method: immunoSEQ multiplex PCR. The sample has hundreds of thousands of clones, around 84% seen once. Sequences were obtained from peripheral blood. The receptor source for this set is a woman younger than 30 with acute or convalescent COVID-19. The CDR3 runs from the conserved cysteine through the conserved F or W. Clone size, where shown, is once, few, many, or a class for clones that have expanded.

clone_size: -
v_call: TRBV6-1
j_call: TRBJ1-5
cdr3_aa: CASSEGDRGLQRRHF

clone_size: once
v_call: TRBV9
j_call: TRBJ2-5
cdr3_aa: CASSVGSGSQETQYF

clone_size: once
v_call: TRBV5-1
j_call: TRBJ1-2
cdr3_aa: CASSQEGEGYTF

clone_size: -
v_call: TRBV5-8
j_call: TRBJ2-5
cdr3_aa: CASSQQGRETQYF

clone_size: -
v_call: TRBV10-3
j_call: TRBJ2-2
cdr3_aa: CAISGPFTGQGDGLNTGELFF

clone_size: -
v_call: TRBV7-8
j_call: TRBJ2-1
cdr3_aa: CASSLTRVKDNEQFF

clone_size: -
v_call: TRBV5-4
j_call: TRBJ2-7
cdr3_aa: CASSPDETSGIYEQYF

clone_size: once
v_call: TRBV6-6
j_call: TRBJ2-3
cdr3_aa: CASSPVRDTQYF

clone_size: -
v_call: TRBV3-1/TRBV3-2
j_call: TRBJ2-4
cdr3_aa: CASSQKVVLAKNIQYF

clone_size: few
v_call: TRBV14
j_call: TRBJ1-2
cdr3_aa: CASSGGKGGYTF